This T cell receptor (beta chain) appears in the sequencing data of a study of cytomegalovirus exposure and HLA in healthy donors. As for the study in general: Researchers found that approximately 77% of about 400 genotyped donors fell within the Caucasian-associated ancestry cluster.

In the case of this clone: Its antigen is not identified.

PCR amplification relied on 60 Vbeta primers (plus 13 Jbeta primers). This table comes from immunoSEQ multiplex PCR, and its TCRdb copy is limited to in-frame clones, with some not included. This sample yields about 80,000 clones, of which almost 80% are seen a single time; 20% to 25% belongs to the top ten. Germline-derived CDR1 and CDR2 are SGDLS and YYNGEE. The CDR3 is 15 amino acids. V dropped 0 bases and J dropped 1 base, with 10 bases sitting between them. Study conclusions and caveats: Earlier results showed most TCR beta V segments being productive about 87% or about 30% of the time.

The chain employs TRBV9 and TRBJ1-1; D may be TRBD1 (5 bases). Sequencing was done on a sample of PBMCs. The sequence was collected from a woman in her forties in good health and CMV-seropositive. CDR3 residues: CASSVGSGRNTEAFF. The CDR3 DNA reads as TGTGCCAGCAGCGTAGGTTCAGGGCGGAACACTGAAGCTTTCTTT.